The clone carrying this T cell receptor beta chain was counted only a few times. One entry per CDR3 protein results from TCRdb running MiXCR on the 5' RACE reads. The sample lists tens of thousands of distinct CDR3 sequences; about 8.9% were seen once. This sample is part of a study of early T cells in non-severe SARS-CoV-2 infection. This CDR3 region has 13 residues. With 5 bases removed from V and 4 bases from J, the gap between germline ends came to 9 bases. The genes are TRBV12-3 or TRBV12-4 and TRBJ1-5, with D tentatively TRBD1 (6 bases). Material: whole blood. This receptor was taken from an adult who was a healthcare worker with PCR-confirmed SARS-CoV-2 infection or an uninfected control (not recorded which). The CDR3 reads CASSEQGNQPQHF. The CDR3, as DNA: TGTGCCAGCAGTGAGCAGGGGAATCAGCCCCAGCATTTT.